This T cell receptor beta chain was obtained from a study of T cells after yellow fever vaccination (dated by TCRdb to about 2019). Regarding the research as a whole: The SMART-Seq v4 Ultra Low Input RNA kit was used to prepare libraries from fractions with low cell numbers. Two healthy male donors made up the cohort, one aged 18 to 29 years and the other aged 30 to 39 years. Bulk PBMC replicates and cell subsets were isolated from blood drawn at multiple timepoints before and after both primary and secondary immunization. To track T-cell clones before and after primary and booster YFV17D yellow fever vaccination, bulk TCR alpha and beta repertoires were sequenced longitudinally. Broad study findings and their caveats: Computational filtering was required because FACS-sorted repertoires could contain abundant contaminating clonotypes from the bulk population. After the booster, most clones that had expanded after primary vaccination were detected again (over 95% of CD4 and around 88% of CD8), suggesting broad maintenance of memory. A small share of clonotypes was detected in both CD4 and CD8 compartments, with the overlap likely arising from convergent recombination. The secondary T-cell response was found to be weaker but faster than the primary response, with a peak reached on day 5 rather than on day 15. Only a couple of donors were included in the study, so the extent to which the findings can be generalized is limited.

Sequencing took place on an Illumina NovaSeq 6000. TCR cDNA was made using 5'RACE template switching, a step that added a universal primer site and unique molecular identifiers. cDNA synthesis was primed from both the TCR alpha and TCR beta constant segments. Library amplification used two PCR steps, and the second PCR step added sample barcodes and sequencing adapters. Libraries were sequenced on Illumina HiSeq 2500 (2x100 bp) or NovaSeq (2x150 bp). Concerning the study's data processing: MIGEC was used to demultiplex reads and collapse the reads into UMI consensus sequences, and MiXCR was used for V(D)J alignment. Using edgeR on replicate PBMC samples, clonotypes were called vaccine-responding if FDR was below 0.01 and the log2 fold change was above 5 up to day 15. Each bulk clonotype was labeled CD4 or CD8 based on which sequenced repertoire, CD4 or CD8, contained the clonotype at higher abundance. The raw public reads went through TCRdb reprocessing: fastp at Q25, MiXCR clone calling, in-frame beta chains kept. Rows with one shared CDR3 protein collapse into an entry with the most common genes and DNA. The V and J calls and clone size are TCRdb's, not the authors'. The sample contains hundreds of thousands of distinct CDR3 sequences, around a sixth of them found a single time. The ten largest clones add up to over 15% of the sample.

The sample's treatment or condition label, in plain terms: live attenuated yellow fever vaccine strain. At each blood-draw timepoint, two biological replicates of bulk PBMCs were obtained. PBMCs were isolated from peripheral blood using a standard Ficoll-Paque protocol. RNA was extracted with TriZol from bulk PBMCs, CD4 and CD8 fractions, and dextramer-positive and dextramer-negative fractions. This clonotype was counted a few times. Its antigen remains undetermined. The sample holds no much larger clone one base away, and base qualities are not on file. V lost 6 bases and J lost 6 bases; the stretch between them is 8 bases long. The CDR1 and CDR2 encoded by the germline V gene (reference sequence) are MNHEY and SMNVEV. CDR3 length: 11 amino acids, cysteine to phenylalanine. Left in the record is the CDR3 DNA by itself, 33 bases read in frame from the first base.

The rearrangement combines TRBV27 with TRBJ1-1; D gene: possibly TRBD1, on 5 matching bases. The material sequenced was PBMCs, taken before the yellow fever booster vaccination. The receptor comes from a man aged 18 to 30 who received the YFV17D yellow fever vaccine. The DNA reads TGTGCCAGCAGGGGCAGGGCTGAAGCTTTCTTT. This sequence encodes CASRGRAEAFF.